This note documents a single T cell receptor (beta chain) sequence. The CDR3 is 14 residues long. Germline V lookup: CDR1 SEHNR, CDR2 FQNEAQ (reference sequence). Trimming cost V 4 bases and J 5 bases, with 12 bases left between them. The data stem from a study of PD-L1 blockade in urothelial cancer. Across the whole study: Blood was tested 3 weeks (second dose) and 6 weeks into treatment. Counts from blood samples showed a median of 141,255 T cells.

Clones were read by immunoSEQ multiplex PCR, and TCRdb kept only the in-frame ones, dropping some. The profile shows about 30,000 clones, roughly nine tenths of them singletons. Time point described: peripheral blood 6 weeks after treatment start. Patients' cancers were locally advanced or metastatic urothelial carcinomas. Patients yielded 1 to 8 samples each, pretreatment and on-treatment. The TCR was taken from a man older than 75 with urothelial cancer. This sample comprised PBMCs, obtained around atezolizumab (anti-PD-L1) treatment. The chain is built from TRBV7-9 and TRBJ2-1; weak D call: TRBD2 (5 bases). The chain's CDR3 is CASSSVSRDNEQFF. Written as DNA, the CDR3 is TGTGCCAGCAGCTCAGTTTCGCGGGACAATGAGCAGTTCTTC.